One and the same sample provided the 31 T cell receptor beta chains below, sequenced in a study of blood T cell repertoires in COVID-19. Assay: immunoSEQ multiplex PCR; the TCRdb copy retains only in-frame clones and omits some. The table shows 65,000 to 70,000 clones, with approximately 84% occurring only once. Sequencing was carried out using peripheral blood. The source of these receptors is a man aged 40-50 years with COVID-19, enrolled during active disease.

The gene calls are TRBV6-5 and TRBJ1-3; D may be TRBD1 (5 bases). The ends were cut back, 4 bases at V and 2 bases at J, with 9 bases in the middle. CDR1 and CDR2 from the germline V gene are MNHEY and SVGAGI. The CDR3 is 14 residues long. CDR3 amino acids: CASSSGGAGNTIYF. The DNA for the CDR3 is TGTGCCAGCAGTTCGGGGGGGGCTGGAAACACCATATATTTT.

The CDR3 spells CASSPGVTTNEKLFF. In nucleotides, the CDR3 is TGTGCCAGCAGTCCTGGAGTGACGACTAATGAAAAACTGTTTTTT. The chain employs TRBV7-9 and TRBJ1-4; D uncertain. The germline V gene has CDR1 SEHNR and CDR2 FQNEAQ (reference sequence). Trimming removed 6 bases from V and 2 bases from J, with 13 bases in between. The CDR3 is 15 amino acids.

The genes are TRBV30 and TRBJ1-4; D call uncertain. This CDR3 is built from 14 residues. V was trimmed by 2 bases and J by 0 bases, leaving 7 bases between them. The germline V gene encodes CDR1 GTSNPN and CDR2 SVGIG (reference sequence). CDR3: CAWSSTPTNEKLFF. DNA of the CDR3: TGTGCCTGGAGTTCGACACCAACTAATGAAAAACTGTTTTTT.

The chain is built from TRBV19 and TRBJ2-6, with 9 bases fitting TRBD1. The CDR3 is 17 residues long. Trimming took 5 bases from V and 0 from J; bases not matched to a gene: 5. Germline V lookup: CDR1 LNHDA, CDR2 SQIVND (reference sequence). The CDR3 is CASSVDRGSSGANVLTF. Here the CDR3 DNA reads TGTGCCAGTAGTGTGGACAGGGGCTCCTCTGGGGCCAACGTCCTGACTTTC.

The V call is TRBV30, the J call TRBJ1-3; TRBD1 agrees at 7 bases. Germline trimming cut 7 bases from V and 7 bases from J; bases unmatched to any gene: 13. The germline V gene encodes CDR1 GTSNPN and CDR2 SVGIG (reference sequence). CDR3 length equals 14 residues. The CDR3 region has the DNA TGTGCCTTTTCCATAACAGGGGAAGGCAACACCATATATTTT. Its protein product is CAFSITGEGNTIYF. Variable domain in full (rest from reference TRBV30 and TRBJ1-3): SQTIHQWPATLVQPVGSPLSLECTVEGTSNPNLYWYRQAAGRGLQLLFYSVGIGQISSEVPQNLSASRPQDRQFILSSKKLLLSDSGFYLCAFSITGEGNTIYFGEGSWLTVV.

The chain's CDR3 is CASSLGRLETQYF. DNA of the CDR3: TGTGCCAGCAGCTTAGGGAGGTTGGAGACCCAGTACTTC. V is TRBV11-3 and J is TRBJ2-5, with D perhaps TRBD2 (5 bases). V lost 1 base, J lost 5 bases, and 8 bases lay in between. CDR1 and CDR2 from the germline V gene are SGHNT and YENEEA. The CDR3 sequence is 13 residues long.

This clone came up a few times. The V call is TRBV19, the J call TRBJ2-1, with TRBD2 as a possible D gene (6 bases). CDR1 and CDR2 (germline): LNHDA, SQIVND (reference sequence). This CDR3 has 15 amino acids. The germline V and J ends were trimmed by 5 bases and 4 bases, with 15 bases remaining between them. The CDR3 loop is CASSAGSTGYNEQFF. The CDR3 nucleotides are TGTGCCAGTAGTGCCGGGAGTACGGGGTACAATGAGCAGTTCTTC.

This CDR3 reads CASSGTGHTEAFF. The CDR3 region has the DNA TGTGCCAGCTCAGGGACAGGGCATACTGAAGCTTTCTTT. The chain links TRBV18 to TRBJ1-1, with 9 positions matching TRBD1. The germline gives CDR1 KGHSH, CDR2 LQKENI. This CDR3 is built from 13 residues. The V gene end was trimmed by 5 bases and the J gene end by 5 bases; junction bases not matched to a gene: 3.

The chain employs TRBV7-6 and TRBJ2-3; D not resolved. Trimming removed 3 bases from V and 6 bases from J, with 7 bases in between. This CDR3 region has 12 residues. CDR1 and CDR2 (germline): SGHVS, FNYEAQ. DNA for the CDR3: TGTGCCAGCAGCTTGACTTACGATACGCAGTATTTT. Its protein is CASSLTYDTQYF.

This clone was seen only once. The V and J genes are TRBV6-5 and TRBJ2-3; 11 bases map to TRBD2. The CDR3 length is 14 residues. Trimming removed 5 bases from V and 5 bases from J; junction bases left unmatched: 3. CDR1 MNHEY and CDR2 SVGAGI come from the germline V gene. The CDR3 region has the DNA TGTGCCAGCAGTAGTCTAGCGGGGGGAGATACGCAGTATTTT. It codes for CASSSLAGGDTQYF.

This clone occurred once. The V call is TRBV19, the J call TRBJ1-5; D possibly corresponds to TRBD1 (6 bases). CDR1 and CDR2 (germline): LNHDA, SQIVND (reference sequence). This CDR3 is 16 amino acids long. The ends were cut back, 1 base at V and 3 bases at J, with 13 bases in the middle. The CDR3 region has the DNA TGTGCCAGTAGTATAGTACAGGGTAGCTTCAATCAGCCCCAGCATTTT. Translating it yields CASSIVQGSFNQPQHF.

The chain couples TRBV7-2 to TRBJ2-5, with D perhaps TRBD2 (5 bases). The CDR3 is made up of 14 amino acids. From germline, CDR1 is SGHTA and CDR2 FQGNSA. V was clipped by 5 bases and J by 5 bases, with 15 bases between them. CDR3 amino acids: CASSLARARETQYF. The CDR3 nucleotides read TGTGCCAGCAGCCTGGCGAGGGCGAGGGAGACCCAGTACTTC.

The rearrangement links TRBV19 to TRBJ2-2; TRBD1 matches at 8 bases. Losses at the gene ends were 6 bases for V and 1 base for J; bases not matched to a gene: 7. CDR3 size: 16 residues. Germline loops: CDR1 LNHDA, CDR2 SQIVND (reference sequence). CDR3 loop: CASRQTGTGNTGELFF. The CDR3 nucleotides are TGTGCCAGTAGGCAAACCGGGACAGGGAACACCGGGGAGCTGTTTTTT.

The chain carries TRBV6-2 or TRBV6-3 and TRBJ1-2; 7 bases line up with TRBD1. The CDR3 consists of 16 residues. With V trimmed by 2 bases and J by 6 bases, 12 bases remained unmatched. CDR1 is MNHEY and CDR2 is SVGEGT in the germline V gene. The CDR3 DNA sequence: TGTGCCAGCAGTTACACACGACAGGGAAGGAAAGATGGCTACACCTTC. As protein: CASSYTRQGRKDGYTF.

The V and J genes are TRBV15 and TRBJ2-5; D uncertain. The V and J ends lost 6 bases and 5 bases respectively, with 16 bases between them. The CDR3 covers 14 residues. Germline CDR1 and CDR2: LNHNV and YYDKDF (reference sequence). The CDR3 nucleotides read TGTGCCACCAGTCTTACGAGTTCCGAGGAGACCCAGTACTTC. Translating it yields CATSLTSSEETQYF.

DNA of the CDR3: TGCGCCAGCAGCTTGGGGACAGGGAGGGACATTCAGTACTTC. This encodes CASSLGTGRDIQYF. V and J are TRBV5-1 and TRBJ2-4; possible D gene TRBD1, 8 bases. V was clipped by 0 bases and J by 8 bases, with 12 bases between them. The CDR3 contains 14 residues. Per germline, CDR1 SGHRS and CDR2 YFSETQ. The full variable domain, with the rest looked up from reference TRBV5-1 and TRBJ2-4, is KAGVTQTPRYLIKTRGQQVTLSCSPISGHRSVSWYQQTPGQGLQFLFEYFSETQRNKGNFPGRFSGRQFSNSRSEMNVSTLELGDSALYLCASSLGTGRDIQYFGAGTRLSVL.

The rearrangement uses TRBV23-1 and TRBJ2-2, with D possibly TRBD1 on 5 matching bases. TRBV23-1 is sorted into the ORF group, with uncertain function. This CDR3 has 16 residues. Deletions cut 2 bases from V and 4 bases from J, with 14 bases between. CDR3 residues: CASSQPGRCGTGELFF. The DNA of the CDR3 is TGCGCCAGCAGTCAACCAGGGCGCTGCGGCACCGGGGAGCTGTTTTTT.

This sequence joins TRBV6-5 and TRBJ1-1; TRBD1 matches 7 bases. V lost 4 bases and J lost 1; bases outside the gene matches: 3. This CDR3 region has 14 residues. Germline V gives CDR1 MNHEY, CDR2 SVGAGI. The CDR3 loop is CASSLTGRNTEAFF. As DNA, the CDR3 is TGTGCCAGCAGTTTGACAGGGAGGAACACTGAAGCTTTCTTT.

The gene calls are TRBV10-2 and TRBJ2-5; perhaps TRBD1 as D (5 bases). Trimming took off 4 bases at V and 4 bases at J, with 7 bases between the two ends. The CDR3 is made up of 12 amino acids. Germline V gene data show CDR1 as WSHSY and CDR2 as SAAADI. The CDR3 loop is CASSAQGETQYF. The CDR3 DNA follows: TGCGCCAGCAGTGCCCAGGGAGAGACCCAGTACTTC.

This chain joins TRBV5-1 and TRBJ1-4; 7 bases agree with TRBD1. The J segment lost 5 bases and the V segment lost 0 bases, leaving 4 bases of the junction unmatched. Per the germline V gene, CDR1 is SGHRS and CDR2 is YFSETQ. The CDR3 extends over 15 amino acids. The CDR3 DNA follows: TGCGCCAGCAGCTTGGTAACAGGGGCAAATGAAAAACTGTTTTTT. As protein: CASSLVTGANEKLFF.

A single count supports this clone. This chain connects TRBV6-6 to TRBJ2-4, with 9 bases fitting TRBD1. This CDR3 is built from 20 residues. Trimming took 6 bases from V and 0 from J; bases not matched to a gene: 18. Germline CDR1 MNHNY, CDR2 SVGAGI (reference sequence). This CDR3 reads CASSPRSGTGKILAKNIQYF. The CDR3 nucleotides are TGTGCCAGCAGCCCAAGATCCGGGACAGGGAAGATACTAGCCAAAAACATTCAGTACTTC.

V and J are TRBV6-5 and TRBJ2-7; tentative D call: TRBD2 (7 bases). Between the trimmed V and J ends, which lost 6 bases and 6 bases, there was a span of 15 bases. The CDR3 runs 13 residues. CDR1 is MNHEY, CDR2 SVGAGI, per germline. The CDR3 region is CASSPRGEGEQYF. The CDR3 DNA reads TGTGCCAGCAGCCCGAGGGGGGAGGGCGAGCAGTACTTC.

V gene TRBV11-1 combines with J gene TRBJ2-1; D possibly corresponds to TRBD2 (5 bases). The CDR3 runs 14 residues. From germline, CDR1 is SGHAT and CDR2 FQDESV (reference sequence). Between the trimmed V and J ends, which lost 5 bases and 4 bases, there was a span of 12 bases. The CDR3 DNA reads as TGTGCCAGCAGCCCGGGGTTCGGTTACAATGAGCAGTTCTTC. It encodes CASSPGFGYNEQFF.

V and J are TRBV5-1 and TRBJ2-5; D is possibly TRBD1 (5 bases). V dropped 4 bases and J dropped 5 bases, with 15 bases sitting between them. From germline, CDR1 is SGHRS and CDR2 YFSETQ. The length of the CDR3 is 14 residues. CDR3 sequence: CASSPQGVGETQYF. The CDR3 DNA reads as TGCGCCAGCAGCCCTCAGGGTGTTGGTGAGACCCAGTACTTC. Variable domain in full (rest from reference TRBV5-1 and TRBJ2-5): KAGVTQTPRYLIKTRGQQVTLSCSPISGHRSVSWYQQTPGQGLQFLFEYFSETQRNKGNFPGRFSGRQFSNSRSEMNVSTLELGDSALYLCASSPQGVGETQYFGPGTRLLVL.

The chain employs TRBV21-1 and TRBJ2-7; no check of the table's D call, TRBD2, against the DNA was made. TRBV21-1 is an annotated pseudogene. The CDR3 sequence is 15 residues long. For the CDR3, the DNA is TGTGCCAGCAGCCCCCGTGAGGACTATAATCGGGAGCAGTACTTC. The encoded protein is CASSPREDYNREQYF.

The J gene is TRBJ1-2, the V gene TRBV6-1; D ambiguous. CDR1 MNHNS and CDR2 SASEGT come from the germline V gene. This CDR3 spans 13 amino acids. Trimming shortened V by 3 bases and J by 6 bases, and 11 bases separated the two germline ends. The CDR3 nucleotides are TGTGCCAGCAGTGACAGCGCCTGGGATGGCTACACCTTC. Residues: CASSDSAWDGYTF.

This chain connects TRBV12-3 or TRBV12-4 to TRBJ1-2; TRBD1 is a possible D gene (5 bases). V shed 6 bases and J shed 4 bases, with 9 bases lying between them. The CDR3 totals 12 residues. The CDR3 bases are TGTGCCAGCAGGACAGAAGCCTATGGCTACACCTTC. This codes for CASRTEAYGYTF.

The rearrangement joins TRBV24-1 to TRBJ2-5; 12 positions match TRBD2. This CDR3 is 17 amino acids long. The germline CDR1 and CDR2 sequences are KGHDR and SFDVKD. V lost 2 bases and J lost 2; bases outside the gene matches: 5. CDR3 nucleotide sequence: TGTGCCACCAGTGATTCGCGACTAGCGGGGGCTCAAGAGACCCAGTACTTC. It codes for CATSDSRLAGAQETQYF.

This clone was seen a handful of times. The chain links TRBV27 to TRBJ1-1; D not certain. V lost 5 bases, J lost 10 bases, and 14 bases lay in between. This CDR3 has 12 residues. The germline gives CDR1 MNHEY, CDR2 SMNVEV (reference sequence). CDR3 protein: CASSLTPPGAFF. The CDR3 DNA reads as TGTGCCAGCAGTCTTACCCCTCCGGGAGCTTTCTTT.

This clone turned up a few times. V usage is TRBV6-5 and J usage is TRBJ2-7, with D hard to call. Germline values: CDR1 MNHEY, CDR2 SVGAGI. The CDR3 loop spans 12 amino acids. V lost 8 bases, J lost 7 bases, and 15 bases lay in between. In nucleotides, the CDR3 is TGTGCCAGCCCGGCCACCACGCGGGAGCAGTACTTC. Protein sequence: CASPATTREQYF.

The V gene is TRBV19, the J gene TRBJ2-5, with TRBD1 as a possible D gene (6 bases). With 4 bases removed from V and 2 bases from J, the gap between germline ends came to 8 bases. CDR3 length: 13 residues. From germline, CDR1 is LNHDA and CDR2 SQIVND (reference sequence). The CDR3 loop reads CASSTGEQETQYF. CDR3 sequence (DNA): TGTGCCAGTAGTACAGGGGAGCAAGAGACCCAGTACTTC.